This T cell receptor beta chain emerged from a study of OX40 agonist ivuxolimab in advanced cancers. Study-level information: The diagnoses of dose-escalation patients were hepatocellular carcinoma, melanoma, renal cell or head and neck cancer. Study-level findings and limits: In general, CD8+ T cells held more expanded clones than CD4+ did, on average. Among the lowest peripheral clonal expansion occurred in 0.1-3.0 mg/kg partial responders.

Germline V gene lookup returns CDR1 MNHNS and CDR2 SASEGT. J was trimmed by 11 bases and V by 3 bases; bases with no gene match: 8. The length of the CDR3 is 13 residues. Method: immunoSEQ multiplex PCR; TCRdb's copy keeps in-frame clones and lacks some. The data show about 72,000 clones, with 89% seen just once and roughly an eighth held by the top ten. Of note for this clone: Its antigen is not known.

The J gene is TRBJ1-1, the V gene TRBV6-1; the match to TRBD1 covers 8 bases. The specimen comprised CD4+ or CD8+ T cells sorted from blood, sampled in a trial of the OX40 agonist ivuxolimab. The origin of this receptor is an adult with an advanced solid tumor such as melanoma, head and neck, liver or kidney cancer. DNA of the CDR3: TGTGCCAGCAGTGATTACAGGGGGGCTAGGGCTTTCTTT. Protein: CASSDYRGARAFF.